This T cell receptor (beta chain) was recovered during a study of PD-1 blockade in classical Hodgkin lymphoma. Background on the study: Patients were administered nivolumab (3 mg/kg intravenously) every 2 weeks.

Generated by immunoSEQ multiplex PCR, the TCRdb table keeps only in-frame clones and is missing some. This sample has about 15,000 clones; approximately 60% occur once, and the top ten carry around a tenth. Notes on the study in general: Sources of repertoire differences remain undefined, possibly disease activity or prior therapy. Diversity in CD4+ TCRs, unlike that measured in CD8+ TCRs, had risen significantly by C4D1.

This clone was observed a single time. The antigen is not known. CDR3 size: 17 residues. Germline V gives CDR1 MGHRA, CDR2 YSYEKL. The V gene lost 1 base and the J gene lost 4 bases, with 20 bases spanning the gap. Every one of the patients relapsed after autologous stem cell transplantation (brentuximab vedotin exposure was variable). The gene calls are TRBV4-1 and TRBJ2-7; possibly TRBD2 for D (7 bases). The clonotype comes from a human donor with classical Hodgkin lymphoma. This specimen was peripheral blood mononuclear cells (PBMCs), taken at baseline. CDR3 sequence: CASSQGGGQPSPYEQYF. The CDR3 bases are TGCGCCAGCAGCCAAGGGGGGGGGCAGCCTTCTCCGTACGAGCAGTACTTC.